Each of the 10 T cell receptor beta chains below was sequenced from the same sample in a study of shared clonotypes between healthy human individuals. Profiling relied on immunoSEQ multiplex PCR, and the TCRdb table lists in-frame clones only, not all of them. The top ten clones hold roughly 0.36% of a sample with 2 million to 3 million clones, 93% of them seen once. The sample consisted of naive CD4+ T cells from PBMCs. Subset of the sample: CD45RA+ positively selected. These receptors were obtained from a man between 18 and 35 years old in good health. Some clones in this sample may be carry-over from other donors' samples.

This chain links TRBV7-2 with TRBJ2-2, with TRBD1 matching over 12 bases. This CDR3 has 16 residues. Germline loops: CDR1 SGHTA, CDR2 FQGNSA. V dropped 5 bases and J dropped 4; count of bases not matched to a gene: 5. The chain's CDR3 is CASSGDRGRVTGELFF. CDR3 sequence (DNA): TGTGCCAGCAGCGGGGACAGGGGGCGCGTCACCGGGGAGCTGTTTTTT.

This chain uses TRBV7-3 with TRBJ2-1; D is perhaps TRBD1 (5 bases). This CDR3 is 13 amino acids long. V was trimmed by 5 bases and J by 5 bases, leaving 10 bases between them. In germline, CDR1 is SGHTA, CDR2 FQGTGA. The CDR3 here is CASSPTRDNEQFF. Here the CDR3 DNA reads TGTGCCAGCAGCCCTACCAGGGACAATGAGCAGTTCTTC.

This chain connects TRBV28 to TRBJ1-2; D remains unclear. The CDR3 sequence is 17 residues long. Germline CDR1 MDHEN, CDR2 SYDVKM. The germline V and J ends were trimmed by 3 bases and 4 bases, with 21 bases remaining between them. Here the CDR3 DNA reads TGTGCCAGCAGTTTGCGTGGCATTGAAAGACGCGCCTATGGCTACACCTTC. Translating gives CASSLRGIERRAYGYTF.

The rearrangement links TRBV7-9 to TRBJ1-5; D might be TRBD1 (6 bases). The CDR3 runs 14 residues. Per the germline V gene, CDR1 is SEHNR and CDR2 is FQNEAQ (reference sequence). Trimming cost V 3 bases and J 5 bases, with 11 bases left between them. Written as DNA, the CDR3 is TGTGCCAGCAGCTTTAGAGCAGGGGATCAGCCCCAGCATTTT. Protein product: CASSFRAGDQPQHF.

The chain joins TRBV7-2 to TRBJ2-3; 11 bases are shared with TRBD2. The CDR3 contains 15 residues. Germline CDR1 SGHTA, CDR2 FQGNSA. V lost 3 bases, J lost 8 bases, and 7 bases stayed unmatched. CDR3: CASSFLLAGAGTQYF. CDR3 nucleotide sequence: TGTGCCAGCAGCTTTCTACTAGCGGGAGCAGGTACGCAGTATTTT.

V and J are TRBV6-6 and TRBJ2-5; 10 nucleotides match TRBD2. This CDR3 is 16 amino acids long. CDR1 is MNHNY, CDR2 SVGAGI, per germline (reference sequence). The V and J ends lost 5 bases and 3 bases, in that order; junction bases with no gene match: 9. CDR3 residues: CASSRSGTSVKETQYF. The CDR3 coding sequence is TGTGCCAGCAGTCGATCCGGGACTAGCGTTAAAGAGACCCAGTACTTC.

This sequence joins TRBV4-3 and TRBJ2-3, with TRBD2 identical over 15 bases. The CDR3 runs to 18 residues. Germline V gene data show CDR1 as LGHNA and CDR2 as YSLEER. V dropped 1 base and J dropped 4; count of bases not matched to a gene: 6. The CDR3 DNA sequence: TGCGCCAGCAGCCAAGCCCGGACTAGCGGGAGGGCGGCAGATACGCAGTATTTT. As protein: CASSQARTSGRAADTQYF.

The genes are TRBV28 and TRBJ1-2; TRBD1 matches 8 bases. Germline CDR1 reads MDHEN; CDR2 reads SYDVKM. Trimming took 6 bases from V and 1 from J; bases not matched to a gene: 7. This CDR3 is 15 amino acids long. The CDR3: CASSSGQGGNYGYTF. DNA for the CDR3: TGTGCCAGCAGCTCCGGACAGGGAGGTAACTATGGCTACACCTTC.

The rearrangement joins TRBV11-2 to TRBJ2-3; TRBD1 is a possible D gene (6 bases). Germline V gene sequence: CDR1 SGHAT, CDR2 FQNNGV. Trimming removed 4 bases at V and 4 bases at J, with 12 bases between. CDR3 length equals 14 residues. CDR3 bases: TGTGCCAGCAGCTATGACAGGAGCCCAGATACGCAGTATTTT. Translating gives CASSYDRSPDTQYF.

The chain recombines TRBV4-3 with TRBJ2-7; 7 bases map to TRBD1. With 1 base clipped from V and 4 bases from J, the junction kept 13 bases outside the gene matches. The V gene's germline CDR1 is LGHNA and CDR2 YSLEER. This CDR3 region has 17 residues. CDR3 sequence reads: CASSQAVLKGARYEQYF. The CDR3 bases are TGCGCCAGCAGCCAAGCCGTTTTAAAGGGGGCGAGGTACGAGCAGTACTTC.